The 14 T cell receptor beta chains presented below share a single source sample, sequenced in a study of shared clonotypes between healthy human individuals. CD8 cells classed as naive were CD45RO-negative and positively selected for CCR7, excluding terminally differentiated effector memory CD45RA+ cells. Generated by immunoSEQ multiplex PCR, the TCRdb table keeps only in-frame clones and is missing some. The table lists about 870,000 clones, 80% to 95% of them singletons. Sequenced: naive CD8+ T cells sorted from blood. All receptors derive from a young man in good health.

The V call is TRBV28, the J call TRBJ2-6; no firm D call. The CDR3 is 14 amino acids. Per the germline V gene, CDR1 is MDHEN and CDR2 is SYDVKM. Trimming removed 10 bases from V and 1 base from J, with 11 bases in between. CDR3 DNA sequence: TGTGCCAAGTCTAGGGTGTCTGGGGCCAACGTCCTGACTTTC. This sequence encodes CAKSRVSGANVLTF.

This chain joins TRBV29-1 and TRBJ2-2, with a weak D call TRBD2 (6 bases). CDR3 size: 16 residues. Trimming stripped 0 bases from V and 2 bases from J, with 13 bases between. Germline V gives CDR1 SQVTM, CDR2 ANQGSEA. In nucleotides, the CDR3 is TGCAGCGTTGAAGACGCCCGGCGGGGAAACACCGGGGAGCTGTTTTTT. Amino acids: CSVEDARRGNTGELFF.

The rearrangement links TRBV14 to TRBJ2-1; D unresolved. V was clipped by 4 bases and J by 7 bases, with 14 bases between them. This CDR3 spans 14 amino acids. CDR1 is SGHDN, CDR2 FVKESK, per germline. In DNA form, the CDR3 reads TGTGCCAGCAGCCTTCTACTCGCCGCAAATGAGCAGTTCTTC. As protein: CASSLLLAANEQFF.

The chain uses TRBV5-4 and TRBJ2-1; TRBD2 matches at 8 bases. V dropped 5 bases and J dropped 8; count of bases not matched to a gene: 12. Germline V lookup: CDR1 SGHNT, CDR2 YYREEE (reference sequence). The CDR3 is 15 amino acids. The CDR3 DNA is TGTGCCAGCAGAGCGGGAGATTTTGGTAGCGATGAGCAGTTCTTC. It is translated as CASRAGDFGSDEQFF. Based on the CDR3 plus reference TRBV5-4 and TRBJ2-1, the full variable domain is ETGVTQSPTHLIKTRGQQVTLRCSSQSGHNTVSWYQQALGQGPQFIFQYYREEENGRGNFPPRFSGLQFPNYSSELNVNALELDDSALYLCASRAGDFGSDEQFFGPGTRLTVL.

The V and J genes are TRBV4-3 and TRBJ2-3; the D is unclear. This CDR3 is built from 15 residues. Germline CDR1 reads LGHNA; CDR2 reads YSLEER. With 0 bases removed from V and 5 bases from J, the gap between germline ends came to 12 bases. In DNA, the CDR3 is TGCGCCAGCAGCCAAGATTCTAGGAGTAGAGATACGCAGTATTTT. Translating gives CASSQDSRSRDTQYF.

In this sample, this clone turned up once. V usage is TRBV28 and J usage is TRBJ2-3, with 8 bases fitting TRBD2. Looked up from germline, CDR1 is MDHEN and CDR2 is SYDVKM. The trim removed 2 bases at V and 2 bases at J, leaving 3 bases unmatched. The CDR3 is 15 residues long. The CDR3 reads CASSLLAGITDTQYF. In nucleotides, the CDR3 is TGTGCCAGCAGTTTACTAGCGGGCATCACAGATACGCAGTATTTT.

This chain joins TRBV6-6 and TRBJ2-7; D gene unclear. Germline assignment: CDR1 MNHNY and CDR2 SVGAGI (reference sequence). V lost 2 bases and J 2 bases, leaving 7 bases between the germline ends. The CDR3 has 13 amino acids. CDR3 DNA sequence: TGTGCCAGCAGTTACGCGGAGACCTACGAGCAGTACTTC. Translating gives CASSYAETYEQYF.

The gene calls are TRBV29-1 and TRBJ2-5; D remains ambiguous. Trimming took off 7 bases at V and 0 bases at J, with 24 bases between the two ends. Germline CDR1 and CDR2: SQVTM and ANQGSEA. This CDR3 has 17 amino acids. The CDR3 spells CSGVPSQASPYQETQYF. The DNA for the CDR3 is TGCAGCGGGGTGCCCTCCCAGGCTTCGCCGTACCAAGAGACCCAGTACTTC. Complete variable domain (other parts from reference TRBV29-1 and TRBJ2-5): SAVISQKPSRDICQRGTSLTIQCQVDSQVTMMFWYRQQPGQSLTLIATANQGSEATYESGFVIDKFPISRPNLTFSTLTVSNMSPEDSSIYLCSGVPSQASPYQETQYFGPGTRLLVL.

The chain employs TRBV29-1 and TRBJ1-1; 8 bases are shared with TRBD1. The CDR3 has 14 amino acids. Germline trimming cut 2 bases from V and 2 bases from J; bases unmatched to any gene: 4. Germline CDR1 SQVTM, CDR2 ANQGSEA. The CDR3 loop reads CSVEPDRDNTEAFF. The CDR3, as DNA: TGCAGCGTTGAACCGGACAGGGATAACACTGAAGCTTTCTTT.

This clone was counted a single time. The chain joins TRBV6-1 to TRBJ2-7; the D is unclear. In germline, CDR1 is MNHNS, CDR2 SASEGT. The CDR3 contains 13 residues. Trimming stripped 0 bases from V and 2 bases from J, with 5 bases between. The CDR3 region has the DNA TGTGCCAGCAGTGAAGCTCCCACCTACGAGCAGTACTTC. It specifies CASSEAPTYEQYF.

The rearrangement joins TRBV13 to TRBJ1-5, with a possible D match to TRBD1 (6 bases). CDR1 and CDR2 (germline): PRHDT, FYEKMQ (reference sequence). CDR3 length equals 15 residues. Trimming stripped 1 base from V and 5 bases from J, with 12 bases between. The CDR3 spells CASSLAGEGDQPQHF. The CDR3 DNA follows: TGTGCCAGCAGCTTAGCAGGGGAAGGGGATCAGCCCCAGCATTTT.

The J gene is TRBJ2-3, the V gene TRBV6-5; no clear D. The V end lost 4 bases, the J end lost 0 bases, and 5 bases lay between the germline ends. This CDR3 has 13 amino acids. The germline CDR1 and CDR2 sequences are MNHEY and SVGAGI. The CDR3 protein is CASSFGSTDTQYF. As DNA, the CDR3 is TGTGCCAGCAGTTTCGGTAGCACAGATACGCAGTATTTT.

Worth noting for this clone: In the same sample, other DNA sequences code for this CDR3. CDR3 protein: CASSLSPHTDTQYF. In DNA, the CDR3 is TGTGCCAGCAGTTTATCCCCCCACACAGATACGCAGTATTTT. The chain carries TRBV27 and TRBJ2-3; no firm D call. This CDR3 has 14 amino acids. The germline gives CDR1 MNHEY, CDR2 SMNVEV (reference sequence). V dropped 0 bases and J dropped 2 bases, with 6 bases sitting between them.

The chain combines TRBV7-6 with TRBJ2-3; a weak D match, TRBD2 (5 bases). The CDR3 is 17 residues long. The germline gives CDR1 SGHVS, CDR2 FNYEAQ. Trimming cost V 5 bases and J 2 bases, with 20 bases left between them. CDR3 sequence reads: CASSPTTKRTLTDTQYF. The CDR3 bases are TGTGCCAGCAGCCCCACGACGAAGCGGACCCTCACAGATACGCAGTATTTT.